The rows below give T cell receptor beta chains drawn from one sample of a study of blood T cells in healthy people across ages. One entry per CDR3 protein results from TCRdb running MiXCR on the 5' RACE reads. The top ten hold over 2% of the sample, which has 2 million or so distinct CDR3 sequences, 40% to 55% seen once. The material sequenced was blood. The origin of the receptors is a middle-aged woman in good health. CDR3s include the opening cysteine and the closing phenylalanine or tryptophan. A D gene is named only where the DNA matches it firmly. Where a row states a size, it is once, few, many or the class of an expanded clone; other rows omit it.

D gene	J gene	V gene	clone size	CDR3 DNA	CDR3 protein
TRBD1	TRBJ1-6	TRBV28	.	TGTGCCAGCAGGTTTTCACAGGGGGATGGTTCACCCCTCCACTTT	CASRFSQGDGSPLHF
.	TRBJ1-6	TRBV7-2	few	TGTGCCAGCAGCTCGCCGGGACCTAAAGCCCTCCACTTT	CASSSPGPKALHF
.	TRBJ1-2	TRBV7-9	few	TGTGCCAGCAGCTTAGCCGATATGAGGGCGTATGGCTACACCTTC	CASSLADMRAYGYTF
TRBD1	TRBJ2-7	TRBV9	.	TGTGCCAGCAGCGAGACAGGGGGAGTGCAGTACTTC	CASSETGGVQYF
.	TRBJ2-3	TRBV3-1	.	TGTGCCAGCAGCCAAGATTCTACAGGGTCTAGCACAGATACGCAGTATTTT	CASSQDSTGSSTDTQYF
TRBD2	TRBJ2-4	TRBV20-1	.	TGCAGTGCTAGAGAAACAAGCGGGGGGGCGGGCATTCAGTACTTC	CSARETSGGAGIQYF
TRBD2	TRBJ2-5	TRBV12-3/TRBV12-4	.	TGTGCCAGCAGTTCCCAGCGGGGGGGCCGGGAGACCCAGTACTTC	CASSSQRGGRETQYF
.	TRBJ2-1	TRBV28	.	TGTGCCAGCAGTTTTTCTGTGGACGCGTCCTACAATGAGCAGTTCTTC	CASSFSVDASYNEQFF
TRBD1	TRBJ1-2	TRBV20-1	few	TGCAGTGCCGCTGGACAGGGGGAGCCCCCTAACTATGGCTACACCTTC	CSAAGQGEPPNYGYTF
TRBD1	TRBJ1-2	TRBV7-9	.	TGTGCCAGCAGCGAAATGGGACAGGGGGCGGGTGGCTACACCTTC	CASSEMGQGAGGYTF
.	TRBJ2-5	TRBV5-1	.	TGCGCCAGCAGCTTGGAAGGGAGCGGAGAGACCCAGTACTTC	CASSLEGSGETQYF
TRBD2	TRBJ2-3	TRBV10-3	.	TGTGCCATCAGTGGACTAGCGGGAACCGGGGATACGCAGTATTTT	CAISGLAGTGDTQYF
TRBD2	TRBJ2-7	TRBV29-1	once	TGCAGCGTTACCACCGGGACTAGCCTTTACGAGCAGTACTTC	CSVTTGTSLYEQYF
.	TRBJ2-6	TRBV2	.	TGTGCCAGCAGTGAAGACAGGGATCCTGGGGCCAACGTCCTGACTTTC	CASSEDRDPGANVLTF
TRBD1	TRBJ2-6	TRBV5-6	.	TGTGCCAGCAGCCCCCGGGACAGGGCTGGGGCCAACGTCCTGACTTTC	CASSPRDRAGANVLTF
.	TRBJ2-1	TRBV29-1	.	TGCAGCGTTGAGTGGGGGATGCATGAGCAGTTCTTC	CSVEWGMHEQFF
TRBD1	TRBJ1-2	TRBV12-3/TRBV12-4	.	TGTGCCAGCAGTGGGACAGGGAGGGCTGGCTACACCTTC	CASSGTGRAGYTF
.	TRBJ2-4	TRBV3-1	.	TGTGCCAGCAGCCAAGGGGAGGAGCGGTACTTC	CASSQGEERYF
.	TRBJ1-6	TRBV10-3	few	TGTGCCATCAGTGAGGGAAGGACGAGCTCCTATAATTCACCCCTCCACTTT	CAISEGRTSSYNSPLHF
.	TRBJ1-2	TRBV4-3	few	TGCGCCAGCAGCCAAGATTATAGGGTACTTCCTGGCTACACCTTC	CASSQDYRVLPGYTF
TRBD1	TRBJ2-1	TRBV4-3	few	TGCGCCAGCAGCCAAGAACAGGACAGGGGGCTCGAGCAGTTCTTC	CASSQEQDRGLEQFF
.	TRBJ1-2	TRBV28	few	TGTGCCAGCAGTCTATCAGGTCGGGGCAAATATGGCTACACCTTC	CASSLSGRGKYGYTF
.	TRBJ1-2	TRBV20-1	.	TGCAGTGCTAGAACCGGACCCCAGGCGTATGGCTACACCTTC	CSARTGPQAYGYTF
.	TRBJ1-2	TRBV6-5	few	TGTGCCAGCAGTATTCAGGGATACGGCTACACCTTC	CASSIQGYGYTF
TRBD2	TRBJ2-1	TRBV7-2	.	TGCGCCAGCTTAGGAGCGGGGGGGAGGAGGAATGAGCAGTTCTTC	CASLGAGGRRNEQFF
TRBD2	TRBJ2-1	TRBV20-1	few	TGCAGTGCTAGAGATCGGGCTAGCGGGGGGGTCTACAATGAGCAGTTCTTC	CSARDRASGGVYNEQFF
.	TRBJ2-3	TRBV20-1	few	TGCAGTGCTAGGTCGGGCCCAGATACGCAGTATTTT	CSARSGPDTQYF
TRBD2	TRBJ2-7	TRBV28	few	TGTGCCAGCAGTTTCCACAGCGGGGGACCATACGAGCAGTACTTC	CASSFHSGGPYEQYF
TRBD2	TRBJ2-1	TRBV10-2	.	TGCGCCAGCTCCCAAAGCGGGGGGAAGAATGAGCAGTTCTTC	CASSQSGGKNEQFF
.	TRBJ2-6	TRBV2	.	TGTGCCAGCACTCGAGAGGGGTCTGGGGCCAACGTCCTGACTTTC	CASTREGSGANVLTF
.	TRBJ2-1	TRBV5-1	.	TGCGCCAGCAGCTTGTTGAGGGGGGCGCAAGGCAATGAGCAGTTCTTC	CASSLLRGAQGNEQFF
.	TRBJ2-5	TRBV4-2	.	TGTGCCAGCAGCCGAGGGACGGGTGCGGACGTGGAGACCCAGTACTTC	CASSRGTGADVETQYF
.	TRBJ2-3	TRBV10-3	.	TGTGCCATCAGTGAGTCCGGGGAACCAGATACGCAGTATTTT	CAISESGEPDTQYF
TRBD1	TRBJ2-3	TRBV7-2	.	TGTGCCAGCAGCGCCAGGACAGGGTTAACAGATACGCAGTATTTT	CASSARTGLTDTQYF
TRBD1	TRBJ2-7	TRBV4-2	few	TGTGCCAGCAGCCAGGAGGACAGGGGACTCCACGAGCAGTACTTC	CASSQEDRGLHEQYF
TRBD1	TRBJ2-1	TRBV28	.	TGTGCCAGCACCATCCTCCGGGACAGGGCGTACAATGAGCAGTTCTTC	CASTILRDRAYNEQFF
.	TRBJ2-5	TRBV6-1	.	TGTGCCAGCAGTGGTTTGGGCAGGGCGGCGGAGACCCAGTACTTC	CASSGLGRAAETQYF